The clone carrying this TCR beta chain occurred many times. Antigen specificity is unknown. The sample belongs to a study of T-cell reconstitution after alpha-beta-depleted transplantation in children. Notes on the study in general: Where some patients showed high TCRbeta diversity at day 60, it came from recipient T cells and thymic progenitors that had survived. Reported findings indicate that, about two months after transplant, alpha-beta T cells came from several hundred expanded clones, which were derived from non-depleted graft cells. Newly made T cells mostly supplied T-cell counts and diversity one year after transplant.

This CDR3 region has 13 residues. V lost 3 bases, J lost 8 bases, and 8 bases lay in between. Preparation of the TCRbeta library was carried out with unique molecular identifiers. One entry per CDR3 protein, called by TCRdb with MiXCR from the PCR reads. The profile covers about 200,000 distinct CDR3 sequences, with roughly 7% appearing a single time and 5.5% to 6.5% taken by the ten largest. This TCR was recovered from a boy younger than 10 with acute lymphoblastic leukemia, due to receive a stem cell transplant. The V gene is TRBV12-3 or TRBV12-4, the J gene TRBJ1-6; D is unclear. Sequencing was performed on PBMCs, taken before TCRalphabeta/CD19-depleted stem cell transplant. The CDR3 nucleotides read TGTGCCAGCAGTTTCGGCGGGGATTCACCCCTCCACTTT. The encoded protein is CASSFGGDSPLHF.